These 17 T cell receptor beta chains came from one sample sequenced in a study of OX40 agonist ivuxolimab in advanced cancers. Clones were read by immunoSEQ multiplex PCR, and TCRdb kept only the in-frame ones, dropping some. The sample contains 15,000 or so clones, about 90% of which appear only once. This specimen consisted of CD4+ or CD8+ T cells sorted from blood, obtained in a trial of the OX40 agonist ivuxolimab. These receptors were taken from an adult with an advanced solid tumor such as melanoma, head and neck, liver or kidney cancer.

The CDR3 nucleotides read TGTGCCAGCAGCGGAGACACAGATACGCAGTATTTT. This codes for CASSGDTDTQYF. This chain links TRBV9 with TRBJ2-3; D gene unclear. Germline V gives CDR1 SGDLS, CDR2 YYNGEE. The ends were cut back, 3 bases at V and 2 bases at J, with 4 bases in the middle. This CDR3 contains 12 residues.

The CDR3 spells CASSLAGGPTGELFF. Here the CDR3 DNA reads TGTGCCAGCAGTTTAGCGGGAGGGCCGACCGGGGAGCTGTTTTTT. This chain joins TRBV27 and TRBJ2-2, with 9 bases fitting TRBD2. CDR1 MNHEY and CDR2 SMNVEV come from the germline V gene (reference sequence). V trimming: 2 bases; J trimming: 5 bases; junction bases outside the gene matches: 3. The CDR3 covers 15 residues.

The rearrangement links TRBV5-4 to TRBJ2-2, with D unresolved. Trimming removed 4 bases at V and 6 bases at J, with 7 bases between. Germline V gives CDR1 SGHNT, CDR2 YYREEE (reference sequence). CDR3 length equals 12 residues. The CDR3 bases are TGTGCCAGCAGCCGGAGATCCGGGGAGCTGTTTTTT. Translating gives CASSRRSGELFF.

The chain is built from TRBV20-1 and TRBJ1-4; D is undetermined. The CDR3 has 11 residues. V was clipped by 3 bases and J by 10 bases, with 9 bases between them. The germline gives CDR1 DFQATT, CDR2 SNEGSKA (reference sequence). The CDR3 bases are TGCAGTGCTAGTGTCGCGGGAAAACTGTTTTTT. Translation: CSASVAGKLFF.

The chain is built from TRBV10-3 and TRBJ1-1; tentative D call: TRBD1 (6 bases). The CDR3 length is 11 residues. Trimming removed 8 bases at V and 4 bases at J, with 8 bases between. Germline CDR1 reads ENHRY; CDR2 reads SYGVKD. CDR3 region: CAILQGTEAFF. DNA for the CDR3: TGTGCCATCCTACAGGGCACTGAAGCTTTCTTT.

The V call is TRBV13, the J call TRBJ2-1; the D gene is possibly TRBD2 (5 bases). The CDR3 totals 12 residues. Germline-derived CDR1 and CDR2 are PRHDT and FYEKMQ (reference sequence). Trimming stripped 4 bases from V and 10 bases from J, with 11 bases between. The CDR3 spells CASSSARVEQFF. As DNA, the CDR3 is TGTGCCAGCAGCTCCGCGAGGGTCGAGCAGTTCTTC.

V and J are TRBV21-1 and TRBJ1-1. TRBV21-1 is a known pseudogene. The CDR3 length is 14 residues. The CDR3 coding sequence is TGTGCCAGCAGCAAATCGGGTCCTAACACTGAAGCTTTCTTT. Translation gives CASSKSGPNTEAFF.

V gene TRBV6-4 combines with J gene TRBJ2-1, with TRBD2 identical over 11 bases. This CDR3 is built from 16 residues. The V and J ends lost 8 bases and 10 bases, in that order; junction bases with no gene match: 16. CDR1 and CDR2 from the germline V gene are MRHNA and SNTAGT. The CDR3 DNA reads as TGTGCCAGCGGGGCTTTAGCGGGAGGGCCTTCCCAGGAGCAGTTCTTC. This codes for CASGALAGGPSQEQFF.

The rearrangement joins TRBV11-2 to TRBJ2-7; D is undetermined. V gave up 3 bases and J gave up 1 base, with 7 bases separating them. CDR1 and CDR2 (germline): SGHAT, FQNNGV. The CDR3 loop spans 13 amino acids. CDR3 protein: CASSFGQSYEQYF. CDR3 DNA sequence: TGTGCCAGCAGCTTTGGTCAGTCCTACGAGCAGTACTTC.

The chain carries TRBV12-5 and TRBJ2-1; possible D gene TRBD1, 6 bases. CDR3 length: 15 amino acids. From germline, CDR1 is LGHNT and CDR2 FRNRAP. Trimming pared 3 bases from V and 8 bases from J, leaving 17 bases between. The DNA for the CDR3 is TGTGCTAGTGGTTTCGGGACAAATTTTCGGTATGAGCAGTTCTTC. This codes for CASGFGTNFRYEQFF.

The chain combines TRBV27 with TRBJ2-7; no clear D gene. Germline V gene lookup returns CDR1 MNHEY and CDR2 SMNVEV (reference sequence). This CDR3 has 14 residues. The V end lost 0 bases, the J end lost 2 bases, and 8 bases lay between the germline ends. DNA for the CDR3: TGTGCCAGCAGTTTATCTACCTCAGCCTACGAGCAGTACTTC. It specifies CASSLSTSAYEQYF.

This chain uses TRBV28 with TRBJ2-6; D not certain. This CDR3 is built from 14 residues. Germline assignment: CDR1 MDHEN and CDR2 SYDVKM. Trimming took 2 bases from V and 0 from J, leaving 2 bases between them. CDR3 in amino acids: CASSLLSGANVLTF. The CDR3 DNA reads TGTGCCAGCAGTTTACTCTCTGGGGCCAACGTCCTGACTTTC.

Here the CDR3 DNA reads TGTGCCAGCAGGTGGACAGGGGGCATCACTGAAGCTTTCTTT. Its translation is CASRWTGGITEAFF. The V and J genes are TRBV27 and TRBJ1-1, with TRBD1 matching 11 bases. J lost 4 bases, V lost 6 bases, and 4 bases had no gene match. Germline V gene lookup returns CDR1 MNHEY and CDR2 SMNVEV (reference sequence). The CDR3 has 14 residues.

The V call is TRBV5-6, the J call TRBJ2-4, with 10 bases fitting TRBD2. Germline V lookup: CDR1 SGHDT, CDR2 YYEEEE. The CDR3 length is 15 residues. J gave up 13 bases and V 0 bases, and 10 bases lay outside the gene matches. CDR3 DNA: TGTGCCAGCAGCTTGGAAACTAGCGGGAATCGTATACAGTACTTC. This encodes CASSLETSGNRIQYF.

The CDR3 spells CASSLLAGPYNEQFF. Written as DNA, the CDR3 is TGCGCCAGCAGCCTACTAGCGGGACCGTACAATGAGCAGTTCTTC. The rearrangement joins TRBV4-1 to TRBJ2-1; 10 nucleotides line up with TRBD2. With V trimmed by 4 bases and J by 4 bases, 4 bases remained unmatched. The CDR3 has 15 amino acids. The germline CDR1 and CDR2 sequences are MGHRA and YSYEKL.

V and J are TRBV9 and TRBJ2-7, with D possibly matching TRBD1 (5 bases). V was trimmed by 0 bases and J by 2 bases, leaving 9 bases between them. This CDR3 has 14 amino acids. CDR1 and CDR2 from the germline V gene are SGDLS and YYNGEE. CDR3 loop: CASSVDDSTYEQYF. DNA for the CDR3: TGTGCCAGCAGCGTAGATGACAGCACCTACGAGCAGTACTTC.

The chain combines TRBV14 with TRBJ1-2; 7 bases are a match to TRBD1. After removal of 4 bases from V and 0 bases from J, the junction contained 11 bases not matched to a gene. Germline V gene data show CDR1 as SGHDN and CDR2 as FVKESK. The CDR3 runs 17 residues. DNA of the CDR3: TGTGCCAGCAGCCCCGACAGGGTATACGTGACTAACTATGGCTACACCTTC. It encodes CASSPDRVYVTNYGYTF.